A selection of T cell receptor beta chains follows, all from one sample in a study of T cell changes during pregnancy in multiple sclerosis. The assay was immunoSEQ multiplex PCR, and TCRdb's table has in-frame clones only and misses some. The table shows 45,000 to 60,000 clones, with roughly nine tenths occurring only once. The material sequenced was CD8+ T cells from peripheral blood mononuclear cells, taken before pregnancy. The receptors here all came from a female donor with multiple sclerosis, enrolled in a pregnancy study. Each CDR3 is given with its conserved first and last residue. The D gene is left open where the match is weak. Clone size is not always given. Where it is, it says once, few, many or a class for expanded clones.

>TRBV7-9|.|.|TRBJ1-1
TGTGCCAGCAGCTTATTGTTAACTGAAGCTTTCTTT
CASSLLLTEAFF
>TRBV10-2|.|.|TRBJ1-5
TGCGCCAGCAGTGTGGGGGGTCCACCGGGTCAGCCCCAGCATTTT
CASSVGGPPGQPQHF
>TRBV7-9|TRBD2|.|TRBJ2-5
TGTGCCAGCAGCTACGCTTTGCGGGGGGACGTACAAGAGACCCAGTACTTC
CASSYALRGDVQETQYF
>TRBV19|TRBD1|.|TRBJ1-5
TGTGCCAGTATACAGGGGGTGAATCCCAATCAGCCCCAGCATTTT
CASIQGVNPNQPQHF
>TRBV19|TRBD1|.|TRBJ2-1
TGTGCCAGTAGTATAGATAGCGACAGGGGGGCCTACAATGAGCAGTTCTTC
CASSIDSDRGAYNEQFF
>TRBV18|TRBD1|.|TRBJ1-2
TGTGCCAGCTCACCATCTCAGGGGGCGCTGAGCTATGGCTACACCTTC
CASSPSQGALSYGYTF
>TRBV19|.|.|TRBJ1-1
TGTGCCACCCGACCTCCCGGGAGCACTGAAGCTTTCTTT
CATRPPGSTEAFF
>TRBV12-2|.|once|TRBJ1-5
TGTGCAAGTCGCCCTATCACACCACATTGGACAGATAGCAATCAGCCCCAGCATTTT
CASRPITPHWTDSNQPQHF
>TRBV7-9|TRBD1|.|TRBJ1-1
TGTGCCAGCCCACCGGGACAGTTTGAGGGCACTGAAGCTTTCTTT
CASPPGQFEGTEAFF
>TRBV7-9|TRBD1|once|TRBJ1-2
TGTGCCAGCAGCTCCGGACAGGGTTATGGCTACACCTTC
CASSSGQGYGYTF
>TRBV7-6|.|once|TRBJ2-4
TGTGCCAGCAGCTCCCCGGGGGCCAAAAACATTCAGTACTTC
CASSSPGAKNIQYF
>TRBV4-1|.|.|TRBJ1-2
TGCGCCAGCAGCCAAGGCCCGGACAGCAGGAACTATGGCTACACCTTC
CASSQGPDSRNYGYTF
>TRBV6-5|.|.|TRBJ1-1
TGTGCCAGCAGTTACTCGTTGGGGGCCATGAACACTGAAGCTTTCTTT
CASSYSLGAMNTEAFF
>TRBV4-2|TRBD2|few|TRBJ2-2
TGTGCCAGCAGCCAAGCCCCGGGACTAGCGGGGGGCACGAACACCGGGGAGCTGTTTTTT
CASSQAPGLAGGTNTGELFF
>TRBV4-1|.|.|TRBJ2-1
TGCGCCAGCAGCCAAGGCGTTTCTCAGTTCTTC
CASSQGVSQFF
>TRBV9|TRBD1|.|TRBJ2-7
TGTGCCAGCAGCTACGGACAGGGCACCTACGAGCAGTACTTC
CASSYGQGTYEQYF
>TRBV13|TRBD1|.|TRBJ1-1
TGTGCCAGCAGCTTCGGGACAGGGGTCACTGAAGCTTTCTTT
CASSFGTGVTEAFF
>TRBV6-1|.|.|TRBJ2-3
TGTGCCAGCATTCCGGGTCCCACAGATACGCAGTATTTT
CASIPGPTDTQYF
>TRBV19|TRBD1|.|TRBJ1-1
TGTGCCAGTAGACCCCGGGACAGCTCCCGAGAGATGAACACTGAAGCTTTCTTT
CASRPRDSSREMNTEAFF
>TRBV7-3|TRBD1|.|TRBJ1-2
TGTGCCAGCAGCTTCACAGGGGGCGGATTAGGCTACACCTTC
CASSFTGGGLGYTF
>TRBV9|.|.|TRBJ2-7
TGTGCCAGCACCGACGGACAAAGCTACGAGCAGTACTTC
CASTDGQSYEQYF
>TRBV5-1|.|.|TRBJ1-4
TGCGCCAGCAGGCGAGATGAAAAACTGTTTTTT
CASRRDEKLFF
>TRBV9|TRBD2|.|TRBJ2-2
TGTGCCAGCAGCGCGGGGGCGGGGGGCTACACCGGGGAGCTGTTTTTT
CASSAGAGGYTGELFF
>TRBV10-3|.|once|TRBJ2-7
TGTGCCATCAGATTGACAGGGGAGGGCGAGCAGTACTTC
CAIRLTGEGEQYF
>TRBV4-3|TRBD1|.|TRBJ2-7
TGCGCCAGCAGCCCGAGACAGGGGGGTACCTACGAGCAGTACTTC
CASSPRQGGTYEQYF
>TRBV9|TRBD1|once|TRBJ2-3
TGTGCCAGCAGCGCCTCCGTCGAGGACAGGGGTGCTAGCACAGATACGCAGTATTTT
CASSASVEDRGASTDTQYF
>TRBV9|.|.|TRBJ2-2
TGTGCCAGCAGCGAGGGGGGGGCCGGGGAGCTGTTTTTT
CASSEGGAGELFF
>TRBV9|TRBD2|.|TRBJ2-2
TGTGCCAGCAGCCCAGCGGGGGATTCGACCGGGGAGCTGTTTTTT
CASSPAGDSTGELFF
>TRBV27|TRBD1|.|TRBJ2-7
TGTGCCTCAGGGACAGGGGTCTACGAGCAGTACTTC
CASGTGVYEQYF
>TRBV19|.|.|TRBJ2-6
TGTGCCAGTAGTATTGCGGACTCTGGGGCCAACGTCCTGACTTTC
CASSIADSGANVLTF
>TRBV4-1|.|.|TRBJ2-4
TGCGCCAGCAGCCAAGAGGGGAGTAGCAGGAAAAACATTCAGTACTTC
CASSQEGSSRKNIQYF
>TRBV2|.|.|TRBJ2-1
TGTGCCAGCAGTGGGCGACTTTCCGGGGGGCCTCTGGATGAGCAGTTCTTC
CASSGRLSGGPLDEQFF
>TRBV19|.|.|TRBJ1-2
TGTGCCAGTAGCGCGACTCTCAACTATGGCTACACCTTC
CASSATLNYGYTF
>TRBV20-1|.|.|TRBJ2-5
TGCAGTGCTAGACGAGAGGAGACCCAGTACTTC
CSARREETQYF
>TRBV10-3|TRBD1|.|TRBJ2-5
TGTGCCATCAGTGAGTTTGAGACAGGGGGCAGTGCGTTAGAGACCCAGTACTTC
CAISEFETGGSALETQYF
>TRBV4-1|.|.|TRBJ2-2
TGCGCCAGCAGCCAAGAGACAGGATCCGGGGAGCTGTTTTTT
CASSQETGSGELFF
>TRBV6-5|.|.|TRBJ2-3
TGTGCCAGCAGTTACTCAAACTTCCCTAGCACAGATACGCAGTATTTT
CASSYSNFPSTDTQYF
>TRBV10-3|TRBD2|.|TRBJ2-7
TGTGCCATCAGTGACCCCCTCACTAGCGGGGGCTACGAGCAGTACTTC
CAISDPLTSGGYEQYF
>TRBV6-4|.|.|TRBJ2-3
TGTGCCAGCAGTTTGACAGTAGGCACAGATACGCAGTATTTT
CASSLTVGTDTQYF
>TRBV4-3|.|.|TRBJ1-2
TGCGCCAGCAGCCAAGGCCAGAGGACAGATTCTAACTATGGCTACACCTTC
CASSQGQRTDSNYGYTF
>TRBV29-1|.|.|TRBJ1-1
TGCAGCGTTGAAGGGGCCAGGGCGACCTTAATGAACACTGAAGCTTTCTTT
CSVEGARATLMNTEAFF
>TRBV6-4|.|many|TRBJ2-1
TGTGCCAGCAGTGAAGACAGCGATTCCTACAATGAGCAGTTCTTC
CASSEDSDSYNEQFF
>TRBV7-6|TRBD2|.|TRBJ2-3
TGTGCCAGCAGCCTGATAGCGGGGGCGTACGATACGCAGTATTTT
CASSLIAGAYDTQYF
>TRBV4-1|.|.|TRBJ2-1
TGCGCCAGCAGCCCCTCCAGCGATGAGCAGTTCTTC
CASSPSSDEQFF